This T cell receptor (beta chain) emerged from a study of T cell responses to AZD1222 COVID-19 vaccine (dated by TCRdb to the early 2020s). Notes on the research overall: TCR sequencing covered some 240 trial participants: roughly 200 given two doses of AZD1222 and 26 given two doses of MenACWY control vaccine. Trial participants were enrolled by age into 18-55, 56-69 and 70-plus year subgroups, with approximately 150, 28 and 58 TCR-sequenced participants respectively. The investigation overall reported the following: CD4 TCRs associated with the vaccine covered the entire spike protein, and the dominant responses were in regions 160-218 and 743-854. The 56-69-year group was small, and its depth increase did not reach significance, likely because of low power. Because no day 14 peak-response samples were available, the repertoires could be characterized only after the peak T cell response. Participants were mostly white British, with more females than males. The authors suggested clonal diversity may have been underestimated. Epitopes outside the regions mutated in the B.1.351 and B.1.1.7 variants were reportedly recognized by nearly half of the unique spike-specific TCRs. After two AZD1222 doses, both the breadth and the depth of spike-specific TCRs were significantly higher than at day 0 and than in MenACWY recipients. Only a handful of AZD1222 recipients were SARS-CoV-2 seropositive at baseline, limiting conclusions about previously exposed vaccinees.

The trim is 6 bases for V and 0 bases for J, with a gap of 14 bases between the germline ends. As encoded in the germline V gene, CDR1 is SQVTM while CDR2 is ANQGSEA. The CDR3, cysteine through phenylalanine, is 14 amino acids long. Only the CDR3 part of the read is kept: 42 bases, read in frame from the first base. The time point label, read with the paper, signifies: baseline before first vaccination. The treatment or condition label here, explained by the study, means: meningococcal conjugate vaccine given as trial control. Vaccinee samples came from UK trials COV001 and COV002, including a single-blind randomized controlled phase 2/3 trial of AZD1222 (ChAdOx1 nCoV-19) in healthy adults. For TCRbeta chain sequencing, PBMC samples from trial participants were taken at day 0 and at day 28 after the second dose. The CDR3 regions of human TCRbeta chains were analyzed by immunosequencing. As for the original processing: Repertoire TCRs were matched against a reference library of SARS-CoV-2-specific TCRs generated with the MIRA antigen-specificity platform. Breadth was defined as the fraction of unique TCRs that were SARS-CoV-2-associated, and depth was defined as the fraction of total T cells that were SARS-CoV-2-associated. Using the MIRA data, each spike-specific TCR was mapped to the spike region that the TCR reacts to and placed in a CD4 or CD8 class. Log10-transformed breadth and depth values were compared by one-way ANOVA with Sidak's multiple comparisons tests. TCRdb re-hosts the immuneACCESS table, in-frame sequences only. Its copies lack some clones; in the studies checked, an unresolved V gene accounts for under half of them, and the cause for the rest is not known. Clone size and V and J calls were adopted from that table, with D and trimming inferred from the DNA. This sample has 100,000 to 150,000 clones in its table, and 90% of those were observed once. The ten top clones hold roughly 4.4% of the sample.

The table lists this clone with a count of one. What antigen it recognizes has not been identified. Within one base of it there is no much larger clone, and no base qualities were kept. The sequences come from peripheral blood, collected on day 0 of MenACWY control vaccination. The sequence was collected from an adult in good health. The sequence links TRBV29-1 to TRBJ1-1, with a tentative D gene TRBD1 over 6 matching bases. The CDR3 region reads CSVWGAGLNTEAFF. DNA sequence: TGCAGCGTCTGGGGGGCCGGGTTGAACACTGAAGCTTTCTTT.